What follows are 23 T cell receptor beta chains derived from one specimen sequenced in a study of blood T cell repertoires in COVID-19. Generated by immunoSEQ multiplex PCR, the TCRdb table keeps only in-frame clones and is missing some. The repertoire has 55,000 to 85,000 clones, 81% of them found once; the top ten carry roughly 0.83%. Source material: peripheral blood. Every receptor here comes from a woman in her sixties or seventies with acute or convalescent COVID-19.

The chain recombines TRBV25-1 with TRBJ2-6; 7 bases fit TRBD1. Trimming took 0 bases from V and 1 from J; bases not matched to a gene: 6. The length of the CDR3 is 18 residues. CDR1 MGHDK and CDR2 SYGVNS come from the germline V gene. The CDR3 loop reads CASSEYEGAGSGANVLTF. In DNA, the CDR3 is TGTGCCAGCAGTGAATATGAGGGGGCCGGGTCTGGGGCCAACGTCCTGACTTTC.

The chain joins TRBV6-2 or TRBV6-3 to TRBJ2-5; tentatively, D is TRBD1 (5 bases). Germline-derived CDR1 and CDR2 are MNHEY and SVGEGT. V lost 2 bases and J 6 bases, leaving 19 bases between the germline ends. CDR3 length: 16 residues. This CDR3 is CASSYGVQGISKTQYF. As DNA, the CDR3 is TGTGCCAGCAGTTACGGGGTCCAGGGCATTTCTAAGACCCAGTACTTC.

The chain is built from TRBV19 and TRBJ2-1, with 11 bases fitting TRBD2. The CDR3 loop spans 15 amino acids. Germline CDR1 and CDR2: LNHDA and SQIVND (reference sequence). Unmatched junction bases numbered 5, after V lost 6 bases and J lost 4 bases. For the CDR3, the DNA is TGTGCCAGTAGGACCGGGACTAGCGGTTACAATGAGCAGTTCTTC. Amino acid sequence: CASRTGTSGYNEQFF. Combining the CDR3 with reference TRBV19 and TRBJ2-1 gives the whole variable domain DGGITQSPKYLFRKEGQNVTLSCEQNLNHDAMYWYRQDPGQGLRLIYYSQIVNDFQKGDIAEGYSVSREKKESFPLTVTSAQKNPTAFYLCASRTGTSGYNEQFFGPGTRLTVL.

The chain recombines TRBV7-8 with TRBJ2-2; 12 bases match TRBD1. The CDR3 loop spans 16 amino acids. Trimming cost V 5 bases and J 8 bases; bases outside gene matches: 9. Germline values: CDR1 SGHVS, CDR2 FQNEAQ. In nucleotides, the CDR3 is TGTGCCAGCAGCCAGTTGGGACAGGGGGCGTCGGGGGAGCTGTTTTTT. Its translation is CASSQLGQGASGELFF. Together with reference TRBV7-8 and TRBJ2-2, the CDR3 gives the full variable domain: GAGVSQSPRYKVAKRGQDVALRCDPISGHVSLFWYQQALGQGPEFLTYFQNEAQLDKSGLPSDRFFAERPEGSVSTLKIQRTQQEDSAVYLCASSQLGQGASGELFFGEGSRLTVL.

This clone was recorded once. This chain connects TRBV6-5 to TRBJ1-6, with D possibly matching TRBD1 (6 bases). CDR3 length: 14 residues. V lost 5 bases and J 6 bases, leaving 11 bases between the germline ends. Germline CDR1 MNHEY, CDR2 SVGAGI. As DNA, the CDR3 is TGTGCCAGCAGTCCCGACAGGATTAATTCACCCCTCCACTTT. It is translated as CASSPDRINSPLHF.

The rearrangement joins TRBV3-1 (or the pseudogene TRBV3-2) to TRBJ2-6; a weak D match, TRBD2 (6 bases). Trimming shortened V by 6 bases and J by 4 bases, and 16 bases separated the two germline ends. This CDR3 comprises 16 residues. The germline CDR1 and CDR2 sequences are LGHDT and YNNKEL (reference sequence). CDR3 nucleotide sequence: TGTGCCAGCAGTTATCTTAGCGGTGGAGGGGCCAACGTCCTGACTTTC. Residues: CASSYLSGGGANVLTF.

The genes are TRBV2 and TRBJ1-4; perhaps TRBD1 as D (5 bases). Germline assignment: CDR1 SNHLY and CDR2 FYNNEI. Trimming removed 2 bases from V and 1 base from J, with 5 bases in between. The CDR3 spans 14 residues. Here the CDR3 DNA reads TGTGCCAGCAGTGAACAGGGAACTAATGAAAAACTGTTTTTT. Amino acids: CASSEQGTNEKLFF.

CDR3 amino acids: CASSQTGAKNIQYF. The CDR3 bases are TGTGCCAGTAGTCAGACAGGGGCCAAAAACATTCAGTACTTC. The V and J genes are TRBV19 and TRBJ2-4; 7 nucleotides agree with TRBD1. Germline trimming cut 5 bases from V and 1 base from J; bases unmatched to any gene: 2. The CDR3 is 14 residues long. The germline V gene has CDR1 LNHDA and CDR2 SQIVND (reference sequence).

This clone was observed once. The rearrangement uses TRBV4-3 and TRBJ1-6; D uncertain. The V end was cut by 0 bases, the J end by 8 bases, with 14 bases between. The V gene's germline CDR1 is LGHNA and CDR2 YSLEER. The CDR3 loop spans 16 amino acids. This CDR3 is CASSQELGSPYSPLHF. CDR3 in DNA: TGCGCCAGCAGCCAAGAGCTCGGTTCGCCCTATTCACCCCTCCACTTT.

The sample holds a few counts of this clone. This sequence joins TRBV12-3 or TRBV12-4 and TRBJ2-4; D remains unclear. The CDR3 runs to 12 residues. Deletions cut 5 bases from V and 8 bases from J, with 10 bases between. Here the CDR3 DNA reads TGTGCCAGCAGTGCGAGATTGGACATTCAGTACTTC. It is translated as CASSARLDIQYF.

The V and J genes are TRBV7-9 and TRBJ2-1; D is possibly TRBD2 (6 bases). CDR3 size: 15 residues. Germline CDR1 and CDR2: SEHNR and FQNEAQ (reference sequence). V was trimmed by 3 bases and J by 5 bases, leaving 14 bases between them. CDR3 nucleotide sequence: TGTGCCAGCAGCTTCTCCGGGACTTTCGACAATGAGCAGTTCTTC. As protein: CASSFSGTFDNEQFF.

CDR3 coding DNA: TGTGCCAGCAGTCTCGTAGGGGGGAACACTGAAGCTTTCTTT. Protein: CASSLVGGNTEAFF. V gene TRBV6-1 combines with J gene TRBJ1-1, with D perhaps matching TRBD1 (6 bases). Germline loops: CDR1 MNHNS, CDR2 SASEGT. The CDR3 length is 14 residues. Trimming removed 5 bases from V and 1 base from J, with 11 bases in between.

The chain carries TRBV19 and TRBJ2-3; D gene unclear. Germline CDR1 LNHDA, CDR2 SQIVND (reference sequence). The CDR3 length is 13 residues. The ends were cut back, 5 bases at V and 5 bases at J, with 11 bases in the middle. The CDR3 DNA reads TGTGCCAGTAGTCCCCCTGAGGAAGATACGCAGTATTTT. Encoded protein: CASSPPEEDTQYF.

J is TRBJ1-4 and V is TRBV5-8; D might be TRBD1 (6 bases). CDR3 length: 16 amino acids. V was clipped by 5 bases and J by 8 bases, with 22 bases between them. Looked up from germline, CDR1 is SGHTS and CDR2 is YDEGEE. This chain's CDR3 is CASSSGGQPGGEKLFF. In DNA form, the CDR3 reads TGTGCCAGCAGTTCCGGTGGACAGCCCGGAGGCGAAAAACTGTTTTTT.

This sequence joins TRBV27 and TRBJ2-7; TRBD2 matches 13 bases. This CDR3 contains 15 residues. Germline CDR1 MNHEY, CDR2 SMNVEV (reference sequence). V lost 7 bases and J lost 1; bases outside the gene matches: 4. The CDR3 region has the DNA TGTGCCAGCAAGGGACTAGCGGGATCGTCCTACGAGCAGTACTTC. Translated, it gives CASKGLAGSSYEQYF.

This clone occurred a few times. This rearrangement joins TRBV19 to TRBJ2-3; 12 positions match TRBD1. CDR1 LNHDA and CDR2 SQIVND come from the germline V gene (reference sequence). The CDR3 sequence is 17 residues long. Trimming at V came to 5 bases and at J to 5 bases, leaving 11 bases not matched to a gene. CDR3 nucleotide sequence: TGTGCCAGTAGTTCACTATACGGGACAGGGGGCGTAGATACGCAGTATTTT. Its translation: CASSSLYGTGGVDTQYF.

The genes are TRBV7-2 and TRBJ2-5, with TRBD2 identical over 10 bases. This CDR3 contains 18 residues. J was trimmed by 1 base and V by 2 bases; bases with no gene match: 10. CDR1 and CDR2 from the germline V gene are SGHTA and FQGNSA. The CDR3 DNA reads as TGTGCCAGCAGCTTAATGCTAGCGGGGGCCCATATCCAAGAGACCCAGTACTTC. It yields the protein CASSLMLAGAHIQETQYF.

The CDR3 protein is CAISASDRLSYEQYF. As DNA, the CDR3 is TGTGCCATCAGCGCGTCGGACAGATTATCCTACGAGCAGTACTTC. V gene TRBV10-3 combines with J gene TRBJ2-7, with a weak D call TRBD1 (6 bases). CDR1 ENHRY and CDR2 SYGVKD come from the germline V gene. The CDR3 covers 15 residues. V lost 6 bases to trimming and J lost 1 base, with 16 bases between them.

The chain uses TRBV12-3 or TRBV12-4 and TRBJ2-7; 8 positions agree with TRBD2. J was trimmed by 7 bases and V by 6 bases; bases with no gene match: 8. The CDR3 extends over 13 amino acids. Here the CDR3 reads CASRPGGGKEQYF. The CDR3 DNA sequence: TGTGCCAGCAGACCCGGGGGGGGGAAAGAGCAGTACTTC.

The CDR3 nucleotides are TGTGCCAGCAGCCTCCACGGGAGCTCTGGAAACACCATATATTTT. Amino acids: CASSLHGSSGNTIYF. The chain combines TRBV3-1 (or the pseudogene TRBV3-2) with TRBJ1-3; D remains ambiguous. CDR3 size: 15 residues. V lost 4 bases and J lost 0, with 10 bases in between. Germline lookup yields CDR1 LGHDT and CDR2 YNNKEL (reference sequence).

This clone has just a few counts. In DNA, the CDR3 is TGTGCCAGCAGCTCTCGGGGGAGCCAGCCCCAGCATTTT. Translation gives CASSSRGSQPQHF. The chain uses TRBV27 and TRBJ1-5; possible D gene TRBD1, 5 bases. Germline V gene lookup returns CDR1 MNHEY and CDR2 SMNVEV (reference sequence). The CDR3 extends over 13 amino acids. Trimming took 6 bases from V and 7 from J, leaving 13 bases between them.

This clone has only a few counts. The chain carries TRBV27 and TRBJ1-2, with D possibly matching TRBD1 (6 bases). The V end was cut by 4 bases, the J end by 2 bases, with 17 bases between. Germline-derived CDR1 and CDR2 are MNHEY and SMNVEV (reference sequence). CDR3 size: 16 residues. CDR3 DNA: TGTGCCAGCAGTTCCCGCCCGACAGGTGGGAACTATGGCTACACCTTC. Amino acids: CASSSRPTGGNYGYTF.

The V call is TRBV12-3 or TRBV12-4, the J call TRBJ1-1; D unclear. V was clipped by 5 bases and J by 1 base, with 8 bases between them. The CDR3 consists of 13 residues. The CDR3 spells CASSHSGNTEAFF. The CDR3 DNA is TGTGCCAGCAGTCACAGCGGGAACACTGAAGCTTTCTTT.